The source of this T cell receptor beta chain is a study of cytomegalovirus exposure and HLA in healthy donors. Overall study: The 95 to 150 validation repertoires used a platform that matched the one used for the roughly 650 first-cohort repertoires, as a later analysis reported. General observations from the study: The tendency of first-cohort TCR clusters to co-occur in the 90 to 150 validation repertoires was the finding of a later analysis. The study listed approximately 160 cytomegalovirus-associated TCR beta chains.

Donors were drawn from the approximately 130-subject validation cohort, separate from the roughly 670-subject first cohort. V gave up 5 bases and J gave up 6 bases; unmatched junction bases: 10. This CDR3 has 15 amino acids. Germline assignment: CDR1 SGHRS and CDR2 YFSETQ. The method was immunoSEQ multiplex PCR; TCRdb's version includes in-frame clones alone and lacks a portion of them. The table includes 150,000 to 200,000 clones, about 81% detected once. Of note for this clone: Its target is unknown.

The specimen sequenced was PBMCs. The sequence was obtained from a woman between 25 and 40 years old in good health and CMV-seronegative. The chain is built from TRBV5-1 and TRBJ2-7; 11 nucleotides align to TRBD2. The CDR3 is CASRLGLAAPGEQYF. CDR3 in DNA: TGCGCCAGCAGGCTGGGACTAGCGGCGCCTGGCGAGCAGTACTTC.